One T cell receptor beta chain is described in this entry. Its cognate antigen has yet to be identified. Within one base of it there is no much larger clone, and no base qualities were kept. Deletion took 4 bases off V and 4 bases off J, with a span of 10 bases between the germline ends. According to the germline V gene, CDR1 reads LGHNT and CDR2 reads FRNRAP. From the cysteine through the phenylalanine, the CDR3 covers 13 amino acids. The CDR3 DNA has 39 bases and is translated from base 1. The sample comes from a study of cytomegalovirus exposure and HLA in healthy donors (dated by TCRdb to between 2016 and 2019). About the investigation overall: An earlier analysis of approximately 590 of the donors reported more than 250 Gb of sequence data and 100 million to 130 million unique TCR beta sequences from about 180 million T cells. Donor age, sex, ethnicity and CMV serostatus were compiled together with the repertoire data. Both class I and class II loci were covered by HLA typing, at four-digit resolution. In the later analysis, no new phenotypic data were used to find candidate immune exposures; instead, reliance was placed on TCR beta sequences and their occurrence across donors. A later analysis re-analyzed previously published TCR beta repertoires from 650 to 800 donors and added high-resolution HLA genotyping to study TCR occurrence patterns. Every discovery cohort repertoire had been produced on one sequencing platform. A later genetic analysis used genome-wide SNP genotypes for about 60% of the 666 donors, treating that subset as a discovery cohort. Using immunosequencing, the study profiled T cell repertoires from some 670 subjects and related those repertoires to cytomegalovirus serostatus. A separate validation cohort of roughly 130 different subjects was used in addition to the roughly 720-subject first cohort. The number of donors typed differed by locus, with 629-630 for A, B, C, DRB1 and DQB1, roughly 520 for DQA1, some 570 for DPA1, and about 450 for DPB1. In an earlier analysis of a few hundred of the donors, high-throughput TCR beta sequencing was used to judge whether each TCR beta V gene segment behaved as functional or pseudogenic. To predict cytomegalovirus infection status, the study brought together high-throughput TCR immunosequencing, statistical association of individual TCRs with disease status, and machine learning. An early release that covered fewer than 800 HLA-typed donors contained approximately 300 gigabases of sequencing data and 75 million to 100 million unique TCR sequences. The aim of the study was to test whether cataloging public T cell receptors could identify signatures of past pathogen exposure. Across 300 to 400 genotyped donors of the cohort, an average of roughly 250,000 unique TCR beta nucleotide sequences per donor were sequenced, and approximately 17% of those sequences were non-productive. Because of strong linkage in the cohort, four to six DR-DQ haplotypes were treated as single units for association and clustering. Of the approximately 400 genotyped donors, approximately 82% fell in the genetic ancestry cluster associated with self-reported Caucasian donors.

In total, 600 or so healthy bone marrow donors made up the cohort. All cohort members were sampled while nominally healthy, although unrecorded immune exposures were likely present. The donor was CMV seropositive and belonged to the group of a few hundred seropositive cohort members. Every donor gave a peripheral blood sample, and the peripheral blood mononuclear cells from that sample were used for TCR beta sequencing. Genomic DNA extraction from the blood cell samples was performed with the Qiagen DNeasy Blood Extraction Kit. Library generation was performed with the immunoSEQ multiplex PCR assay. For the multiplex PCR, a mixture combining 60 forward primers for TCR Vbeta segments and 13 reverse primers for TCR Jbeta segments was used. Amplification of the CDR3 region of rearranged TCR beta genes was performed with a multiplex PCR assay on genomic DNA. On the Illumina HiSeq System, the amplified TCR beta libraries were sequenced as 87-base-pair reads. On the study's bioinformatics: In a later analysis, tens of millions of unique TCR beta chains were counted across the 500 to 850 repertoires, and roughly 9.9 million of these chains were shared by at least two donors. To remove PCR and sequencing errors, raw reads were error-corrected and collapsed into unique sequences using a nearest-neighbor algorithm that merged closely related sequences. To assign V, D and J gene segments, CDR3 sequences were aligned to IMGT reference sequences. For a sequence to be retained, at least a six-nucleotide match to both a V gene segment and a J gene segment was required. Rearrangements were classified as productive when the CDR3 lacked stop codons and remained in frame with V and J, and all other rearrangements were classified as non-productive. CDR3 was defined by IMGT convention, running from the second conserved V-encoded cysteine to the conserved J-encoded phenylalanine. The earlier analysis of about 590 of the donors excluded sequences that lacked an unambiguous match to a single V gene segment. In an earlier analysis of some 590 of the donors, a V segment was called functional when productive rearrangements were above 56.7%, and segregating when the standard deviation between donors exceeded 5%. A statistical classification framework was developed to diagnose cytomegalovirus status using the catalog of TCR beta chain sequences. In a later analysis, TCR nucleotide sequences were compared against IMGT/GENE-DB human TR gene sequences so that V and J genes could be assigned. Using the TCRdist pipeline, a later analysis assigned CDR3 sequences along with most-parsimonious VDJ recombination scenarios. In a later analysis, every TCR beta chain was defined by the combination of its CDR3 amino acid sequence and its V-gene family, and reads without a unique V-gene family were dropped. A later analysis removed several hundred highly shared, low-generation-probability nucleotide sequences to deal with suspected cross-contamination and a sequencing artifact. A later analysis calculated a clonal expansion index for each public chain from normalized within-repertoire ranks of inferred template counts. In a later analysis, generation probabilities were computed using a VDJ recombination model fitted to out-of-frame rearrangements, and the results were checked against IGoR. In a later analysis, hypergeometric tests were used to score TCR-TCR, TCR-HLA and TCR-CMV co-occurrence, with a repertoire-size bias correction applied to TCR pairs. A later analysis estimated false discovery rates by permuting HLA or CMV assignments 20 times. In a later analysis, co-occurring TCRs were grouped with DBSCAN, and TCRdist sequence similarity was added when clustering was performed within HLA-allele-positive subsets. For co-occurrence clustering, repertoires with fewer than 30,000 or more than 120,000 public chains were excluded, along with 5 or 6 repertoires with anomalous nucleotide sharing. TCRdb provides this immuneACCESS table in a form limited to in-frame rearrangements. Some clones are lacking; in checked studies, under half of them reflect an unresolved V gene, and why the rest are absent is not known. That table furnishes V, J and clone size, whereas the DNA furnished D and trimming. In all, the sample holds about 98,000 clones, and around 83% of those were seen once. The leading ten clones occupy roughly 3.8% of the sample.

The investigation overall reported the following: HLA typing was unavailable for some donors at each locus, so association tests used only the typed subset. Most TCR sequences were seen in very few donors, while some public TCRs were found in many individuals. In a later analysis, the rate of TCR association differed among HLA loci, with DRB1 alleles having the most associated TCRs and HLA-C alleles having the fewest. The sequencing pipeline was judged likely to have produced a cluster of highly shared sequence variants as a technical artifact. In vitro tests confirmed that a few of the cytomegalovirus-associated TCR beta chains recognize cytomegalovirus antigens. A later analysis reported that several top co-occurrence clusters appeared linked to parvovirus B19, influenza, CMV and Epstein-Barr virus. Correlated functional status among segregating V segments might reflect linkage disequilibrium, but an unknown experimental factor could not be ruled out. A later analysis found that HLA-associated TCR beta chains were more clonally expanded and had lower generation probabilities than equally common non-associated chains. The cohort was sequenced for TCR beta chains only, and without alpha or paired-chain data the features that could be detected were limited. The authors suggested that the approach could potentially be generalized to other disease states and immunological phenotypes. Some IMGT-functional V segments, including TRBV6-2 and TRBV6-3, could not be distinguished by the 87-base-pair reads and were therefore excluded. The study gave a list of 150 to 200 TCR beta chains associated with cytomegalovirus. A further reported finding was that TCR beta sequences accurately predicted the HLA-A and HLA-B alleles for most subjects in the first cohort. When HLA alleles, especially DR and DQ, strongly co-occurred, attributing TCR associations to individual alleles was difficult. In a later genetic analysis, fewer N-insertions in productive TCRs were reported among donors in an Asian-associated ancestry cluster than the roughly 700-donor mean. At a false discovery rate of 0.05, a later analysis linked 16,951 TCR beta sequences to specific HLA alleles. The only immune exposure information available for the cohort was CMV serostatus. Most CMV-associated TCR beta chains appeared to be HLA-restricted in a later analysis, and the HLA associations seemed to be driven largely by CMV exposure. The classifier was reported to diagnose cytomegalovirus status with high specificity and sensitivity in both the original and validation cohorts. The earlier analysis of fewer than 750 of the donors excluded roughly 17 rarely observed V segments, including chromosome 9 orphons, because counts were too low. Sequencing depth was assumed to be roughly uniform across donors in the presence/absence analyses, though that assumption may not hold. In a later genetic analysis, a missense DCLRE1C variant was associated with V-gene and J-gene trimming of TCR beta chains, and the association was replicated in an independent cohort. In an earlier analysis of around 600 of the donors, most TCR beta V segments were observed in productive rearrangements about 87% or about 30% of the time, broadly matching IMGT annotations.

The rearranged chain carries TRBV12-5 and TRBJ1-1; no confident D gene assignment can be made. Sequencing input: PBMCs. This clonotype originated in a female donor in good health and CMV-seropositive. The nucleotide sequence reads TGTGCTAGTGGTTCCCCTCCGGGCACTGAAGCTTTCTTT. It translates as CASGSPPGTEAFF.